The rows below give T cell receptor beta chains drawn from one sample of a study of blood T cell repertoires in COVID-19. Measured with immunoSEQ multiplex PCR; TCRdb has only the in-frame clones, and not every one. The data show some 120,000 clones, around nine tenths seen once. The source material was peripheral blood. These TCRs come from a woman aged 50 to 60 with acute or convalescent COVID-19. Both conserved end residues are trimmed from each CDR3. The order of the fields is D gene, J gene, V gene, CDR3 protein. The D gene is left open where the match is weak.

TRBD1 | TRBJ1-5 | TRBV6-2/TRBV6-3 | ASSLDRGMNQPQH
NA | TRBJ1-1 | TRBV6-6 | ASSYPPGGSYTEAF
NA | TRBJ2-7 | TRBV7-2 | ASSRIDSSYEQY
TRBD2 | TRBJ2-3 | TRBV9 | ASSASLFPGGLGDGYTQY
TRBD2 | TRBJ2-1 | TRBV30 | AWRLAGFNEQF
NA | TRBJ1-1 | TRBV19 | ASRGLMRRIF
NA | TRBJ1-3 | TRBV11-3 | ASSLEDIVGNTIY
NA | TRBJ2-4 | TRBV11-2 | ASSLSGSPKNIQY
NA | TRBJ1-2 | TRBV9 | ASSASYGYT
TRBD1 | TRBJ2-3 | TRBV7-3 | ASSPLDRKADTQY
TRBD2 | TRBJ2-2 | TRBV11-3 | ASSSGTSGRYGELF
NA | TRBJ1-2 | TRBV11-2 | ASSLGANYGYT
NA | TRBJ1-1 | TRBV7-9 | ASSFGSEAF
NA | TRBJ1-2 | TRBV3-1/TRBV3-2 | ASSLGAEGNYGYT
TRBD2 | TRBJ2-7 | TRBV11-2 | ASSLGASGIPYEQY
NA | TRBJ1-1 | TRBV6-1 | ASSEMWGVNTEAF
NA | TRBJ2-3 | TRBV7-3 | ASSQTGLADTQY
TRBD1 | TRBJ1-6 | TRBV11-2 | ASSSLGGLSNSPLH
TRBD1 | TRBJ1-1 | TRBV13 | ASSPTGGNTEAF